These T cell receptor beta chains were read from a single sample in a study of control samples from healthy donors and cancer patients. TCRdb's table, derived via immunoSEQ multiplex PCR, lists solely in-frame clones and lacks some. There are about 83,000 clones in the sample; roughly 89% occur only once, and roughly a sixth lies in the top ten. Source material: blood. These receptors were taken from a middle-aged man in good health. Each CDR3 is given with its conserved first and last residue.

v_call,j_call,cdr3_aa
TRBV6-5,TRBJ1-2,CASSRKGYGYTF
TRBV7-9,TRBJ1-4,CASSPMGGATNEKLFF
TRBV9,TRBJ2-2,CASSVGDLRNTGELFF
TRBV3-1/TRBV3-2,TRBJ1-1,CASSHWLRDTEAFF
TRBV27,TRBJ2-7,CASRSEGARPYEQYF
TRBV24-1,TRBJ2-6,CATSESGANVLTF
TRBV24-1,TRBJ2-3,CATSEGGGPDTQYF
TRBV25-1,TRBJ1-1,CASRQGISEAFF
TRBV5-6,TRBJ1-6,CASSADGVTYNSPLHF
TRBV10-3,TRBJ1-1,CAISESRGRGIAEAFF
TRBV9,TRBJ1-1,CASSVASGAITEAFF
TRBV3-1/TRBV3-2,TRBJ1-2,CASSQDLGGHAAGYTF
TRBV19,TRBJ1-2,CASSKGEDRANYGYTF
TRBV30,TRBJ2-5,CAWSAGQGGETQYF
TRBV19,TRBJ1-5,CASSILGQGEPQHF
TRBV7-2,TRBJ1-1,CASSLGVLRNTEAFF
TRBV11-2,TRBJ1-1,CASSSRDTLAMNTEAFF
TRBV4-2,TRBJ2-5,CASSQLSTLGETQYF
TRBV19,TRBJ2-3,CASSPPGQWTTQYF
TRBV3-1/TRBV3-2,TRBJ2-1,CASMGGGAYNEQFF
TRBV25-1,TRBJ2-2,CASSLSTNTGELFF
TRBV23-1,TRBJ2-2,CASLKGNPQQGASHTGELFF